This TCR beta chain was identified during a study of CD8 T cells in ankylosing spondylitis. This clonotype was detected only a few times. What it binds is unknown. Study-level findings and limits: Earlier work had already found some motif variants in reactive arthritis synovial fluid and blood.

TCRdb reanalysed the 5' RACE reads using MiXCR and keeps one entry per CDR3 protein. Of 300,000 to 350,000 distinct CDR3 sequences in the sample, around 21% were seen once. The CDR3 totals 11 residues. V gave up 6 bases and J gave up 5 bases, with 7 bases separating them. Germline loops: CDR1 SNHLY, CDR2 FYNNEI. The sequence was obtained from a female donor with ankylosing spondylitis or in good health (not recorded which). The chain is built from TRBV2 and TRBJ1-2; D gene uncertain. What was sequenced was blood, either unsorted or a sorted T cell fraction (not recorded which). This CDR3 is CASRLSYGYTF. The CDR3 nucleotides read TGTGCCAGCAGACTGTCATATGGCTACACCTTC.